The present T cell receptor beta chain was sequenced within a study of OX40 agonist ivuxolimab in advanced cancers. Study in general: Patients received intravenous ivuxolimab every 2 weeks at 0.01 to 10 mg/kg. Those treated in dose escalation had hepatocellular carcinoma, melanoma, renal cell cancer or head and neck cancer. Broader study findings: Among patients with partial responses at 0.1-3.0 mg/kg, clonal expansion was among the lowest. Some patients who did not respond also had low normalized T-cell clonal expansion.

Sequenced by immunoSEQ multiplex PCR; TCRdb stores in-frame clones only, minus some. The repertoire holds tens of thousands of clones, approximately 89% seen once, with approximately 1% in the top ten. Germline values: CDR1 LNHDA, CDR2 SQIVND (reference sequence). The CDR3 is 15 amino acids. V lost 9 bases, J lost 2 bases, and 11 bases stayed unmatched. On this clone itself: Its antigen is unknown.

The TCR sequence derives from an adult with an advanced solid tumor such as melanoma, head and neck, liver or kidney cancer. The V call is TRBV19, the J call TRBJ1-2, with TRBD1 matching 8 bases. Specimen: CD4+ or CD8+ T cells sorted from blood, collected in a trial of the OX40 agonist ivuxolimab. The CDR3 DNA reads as TGTGCCAGCCAACTCCCAGGGGGCCCCAACTATGGCTACACCTTC. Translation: CASQLPGGPNYGYTF. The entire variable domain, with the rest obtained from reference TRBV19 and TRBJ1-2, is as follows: DGGITQSPKYLFRKEGQNVTLSCEQNLNHDAMYWYRQDPGQGLRLIYYSQIVNDFQKGDIAEGYSVSREKKESFPLTVTSAQKNPTAFYLCASQLPGGPNYGYTFGSGTRLTVV.